This is a list of T cell receptor beta chains from one sample in a study of cytomegalovirus exposure and HLA in healthy donors. Produced via immunoSEQ multiplex PCR; TCRdb's table is partial and in-frame only. Of some 85,000 clones listed, around 81% are singletons. The specimen was PBMCs. These receptors were collected from a young man in good health and CMV-seropositive. The CDR3 runs from the conserved cysteine through the conserved F or W. The D gene is left open where the match is weak. A row's size may be missing; if present it is once, few, many or a size class.

TRBD1 | . | TRBJ2-7 | TRBV29-1 | TGCAGCGTTGCCGGGGACAGGGGGACGAACGAGCAGTACTTC | CSVAGDRGTNEQYF
TRBD2 | . | TRBJ2-7 | TRBV4-1 | TGCGCCAGCAGCCAACCGGGACTAGCGGGATACGAGCAGTACTTC | CASSQPGLAGYEQYF
TRBD1 | few | TRBJ1-2 | TRBV5-1 | TGCGCCAGCAGCTTGGCCACGACAGGGGGCCGCGGCTACACCTTC | CASSLATTGGRGYTF
. | . | TRBJ1-1 | TRBV5-1 | TGCGCCAGCAGCGGAGGGACTACGAACACTGAAGCTTTCTTT | CASSGGTTNTEAFF
. | . | TRBJ2-7 | TRBV7-8 | TGTGCCAGCAGCTCCCAGGGGTCCTACTACGAGCAGTACTTC | CASSSQGSYYEQYF
. | once | TRBJ1-5 | TRBV28 | TGTGCCAGCAGTCCCCCCCCAGCACTCGGAGATCAGCCCCAGCATTTT | CASSPPPALGDQPQHF
. | . | TRBJ1-1 | TRBV4-2 | TGTGCCAGCAGCCAATACGGGACGGGAGCTGAAGCTTTCTTT | CASSQYGTGAEAFF
. | once | TRBJ2-7 | TRBV29-1 | TGCAGCGTTGAATTAGCTGGAGAGCAGTACTTC | CSVELAGEQYF
TRBD2 | . | TRBJ2-7 | TRBV9 | TGTGCCAGCAGCGTACAGGCGGGAGGGCCCTACGAGCAGTACTTC | CASSVQAGGPYEQYF
. | . | TRBJ2-1 | TRBV11-1 | TGTGCCAGCAGCTTATCTCGGGAGTATGCTGCCAATGAGCAGTTCTTC | CASSLSREYAANEQFF
. | . | TRBJ1-2 | TRBV7-9 | TGTGCCAGCAAGGGGTCCTCCGATCCGGGCTACACCTTC | CASKGSSDPGYTF
TRBD2 | . | TRBJ2-1 | TRBV5-1 | TGCGCCAGCAGCCCTAGCGGGAGGGGTTACAATGAGCAGTTCTTC | CASSPSGRGYNEQFF
TRBD1 | . | TRBJ1-5 | TRBV19 | TGTGCCAGTAGTTTGGACAGGGATCAGCCCCAGCATTTT | CASSLDRDQPQHF
. | . | TRBJ2-1 | TRBV4-2 | TGTGCCAGCAGCCAAGATCGAGCGGCTCATTCAGCCGAGCAGTTCTTC | CASSQDRAAHSAEQFF
. | . | TRBJ1-5 | TRBV10-2 | TGCGCCAGCACCCGGGGGACGGGCAATCAGCCCCAGCATTTT | CASTRGTGNQPQHF
. | . | TRBJ1-2 | TRBV25-1 | TGTGCCAGCAGTGAATTGGGGGGGCGCGGGGGCTACACCTTC | CASSELGGRGGYTF
. | . | TRBJ2-7 | TRBV7-9 | TGTGCCAGCAGCTTTCTATCTGGGACTGCCACCTACGAGCAGTACTTC | CASSFLSGTATYEQYF
TRBD2 | . | TRBJ2-1 | TRBV28 | TGTGCCAGCATCCCCGGGACTAGACTTTCGAGTGAGCAGTTCTTC | CASIPGTRLSSEQFF
TRBD1 | . | TRBJ1-2 | TRBV7-2 | TGTGCCAGCAGCCTCGGGACAGGGTATGGCTACACCTTC | CASSLGTGYGYTF
. | . | TRBJ1-1 | TRBV5-6 | TGTGCCAGCAGCTGGGGGTCAGGGGACACTGAAGCTTTCTTT | CASSWGSGDTEAFF
. | . | TRBJ1-1 | TRBV19 | TGTGCCAGCACTGCGGGCGAGCCCCCCAACTATACGCCGATGAACACTGAAGCTTTCTTT | CASTAGEPPNYTPMNTEAFF
TRBD1 | few | TRBJ2-7 | TRBV6-5 | TGTGCCAGCAGTTACAAAGGGACAGGGATAAGGGGCGAGCAGTACTTC | CASSYKGTGIRGEQYF
TRBD2 | . | TRBJ2-1 | TRBV9 | TGTGCCAGCAGCGTAGTTGGTAGCGGGAATGAGCAGTTCTTC | CASSVVGSGNEQFF
. | . | TRBJ2-7 | TRBV20-1 | TGCAGTGCTCTTTTTTACGAGCAGTACTTC | CSALFYEQYF
TRBD2 | . | TRBJ2-2 | TRBV7-2 | TGTGCCAGCTCCCGTGCCGGGACTAGAATCAGCGGGGAGCTGTTTTTT | CASSRAGTRISGELFF
TRBD2 | . | TRBJ2-7 | TRBV7-2 | TGTGCCAGCAGCTTAAGCCGGACTAGCGGGAGTTACGAGCAGTACTTC | CASSLSRTSGSYEQYF
TRBD1 | . | TRBJ1-2 | TRBV27 | TGTGCCAGCGGACAGGGAAATGGCTACACCTTC | CASGQGNGYTF
. | once | TRBJ1-5 | TRBV11-2 | TGTGCCAGCAGCTTAACCCCCGAGGATCAGCCCCAGCATTTT | CASSLTPEDQPQHF
. | . | TRBJ1-1 | TRBV11-1 | TGTGCCAGCAGCTTATATTGGAACACTGAAGCTTTCTTT | CASSLYWNTEAFF
. | . | TRBJ2-1 | TRBV7-7 | TGTGCTAGCAGCTTAGATTGGGCAAGCTCCTACAATGAGCAGTTCTTC | CASSLDWASSYNEQFF
. | . | TRBJ1-5 | TRBV4-1 | TGCGCCAGCAGCCAAGCTTTTGGGAGGAGGGATCAGCCCCAGCATTTT | CASSQAFGRRDQPQHF
. | few | TRBJ1-1 | TRBV28 | TGTGCCAGCAGTTTAGAGATGAACACTGAAGCTTTCTTT | CASSLEMNTEAFF
TRBD1 | . | TRBJ1-1 | TRBV5-4 | TGTGCCAGCAGCTGGGGACAGGGGGACACTGAAGCTTTCTTT | CASSWGQGDTEAFF
. | . | TRBJ2-1 | TRBV29-1 | TGCAGCGTTGAGAAGGGGCGCAGTGAGCAGTTCTTC | CSVEKGRSEQFF
. | . | TRBJ2-1 | TRBV5-6 | TGTGCCAGCAGCTTCGAGCGGAGACAAAATGAGCAGTTCTTC | CASSFERRQNEQFF
. | . | TRBJ2-7 | TRBV5-6 | TGTGCCAGCAGCTTGGCCGCAGGGGGGTACTCCTACGAGCAGTACTTC | CASSLAAGGYSYEQYF
. | . | TRBJ1-5 | TRBV11-2 | TGTGCCAGCAGCTTAACGCAGTTCTCGCAGCCCCAGCATTTT | CASSLTQFSQPQHF
. | . | TRBJ2-7 | TRBV6-1 | TGTGCCAGCAGCTCACAGGCTGGGTCCTACGAGCAGTACTTC | CASSSQAGSYEQYF
. | . | TRBJ2-7 | TRBV13 | TGTGCCAGCAGCCACTCGCTGGACGGGGGAATTCAGGTCGGGCAGTACTTC | CASSHSLDGGIQVGQYF
TRBD1 | . | TRBJ1-2 | TRBV29-1 | TGCAGCGTTGAAGCAGGGGGCAACTATGGCTACACCTTC | CSVEAGGNYGYTF
. | . | TRBJ2-7 | TRBV29-1 | TGCAGCGCCCAACTAACCTCCTACGAGCAGTACTTC | CSAQLTSYEQYF
. | . | TRBJ1-2 | TRBV11-1 | TGTGCCACCTCACTGAACTCCTATGGCTACACCTTC | CATSLNSYGYTF
. | few | TRBJ1-1 | TRBV10-2 | TGCGCCAGCAGTGTCGGGAACACTGAAGCTTTCTTT | CASSVGNTEAFF
. | . | TRBJ1-5 | TRBV11-2 | TGTGCCAGCAGCTTCAGCGCAGAATTAAATAGCAATCAGCCCCAGCATTTT | CASSFSAELNSNQPQHF